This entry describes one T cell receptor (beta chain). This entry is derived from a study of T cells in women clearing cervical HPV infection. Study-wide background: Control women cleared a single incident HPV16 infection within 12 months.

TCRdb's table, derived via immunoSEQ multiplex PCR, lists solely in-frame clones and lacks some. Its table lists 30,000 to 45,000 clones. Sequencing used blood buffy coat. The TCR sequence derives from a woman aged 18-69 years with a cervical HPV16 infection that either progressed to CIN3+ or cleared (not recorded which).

The part of the CDR3 DNA that was read is TGTGCCAGCTCACCGGGGACAGGGCGAGAAAAA. It codes for CASSPGTGREK. The whole CDR3 region reads CASSPGTGREKLFF. The gene calls are TRBV18 and TRBJ1-4, with 9 nucleotides matching TRBD1. The CDR3 end lies 3 residues beyond the end of the read and is filled in from the germline J gene. The CDR3 length is 14 residues. From germline, CDR1 is KGHSH and CDR2 LQKENI. After removal of 3 bases from V and 8 bases from J, the junction contained 4 bases not matched to a gene.